This is a list of T cell receptor beta chains from one sample in a study of glioma-infiltrating T cells. MiXCR, run by TCRdb on the multiplex PCR reads, gives a single entry per CDR3 protein. Of under 200,000 distinct CDR3 sequences listed, around 40% are singletons. The sample was glioma tissue, nonneoplastic brain tissue, or PBMCs (not recorded which). Receptor source: a human donor with low-grade glioma or glioblastoma, undergoing nonglioma brain surgery, or in good health (not recorded which). Both conserved end residues are part of each CDR3. The D gene is left open where the match is weak. Clone size is shown for a subset of rows, as once, few, many or a class of expanded clone.

TGTGCCAGCAGTGAGAGTAGGCAGGCCTACGAGCAGTACTTC	CASSESRQAYEQYF	TRBV2	TRBJ2-7	NA	NA
TGTGCCAGCTCCGGATGGACAGGGTACGCCGAGCAGTTCTTC	CASSGWTGYAEQFF	TRBV28	TRBJ2-1	NA	TRBD1
TGCGCCAGCAGCCAAGCGAGTTTGAACACTGAAGCTTTCTTT	CASSQASLNTEAFF	TRBV4-1	TRBJ1-1	many	NA
TGTGCCAGCAGCTTAAATCCTCCGGGAGAGGGAAATGAGCAGTTCTTC	CASSLNPPGEGNEQFF	TRBV7-3	TRBJ2-1	NA	NA
TGCAGTGCTAAAGCAGGGGAGCACAATCAGCCCCAGCATTTT	CSAKAGEHNQPQHF	TRBV20-1	TRBJ1-5	NA	NA
TGTGCCAGCAGTTACCCCGGACGACAAGAGACCCAGTACTTC	CASSYPGRQETQYF	TRBV6-6	TRBJ2-5	many	NA
TGCAGTGCTAGTTCTGTGGGAGCCTCCAAAATTCAGCCCAAGCATTTT	CSASSVGASKIQPKHF	TRBV20-1	TRBJ1-5	NA	NA
TGTGCCAGCAGCTTGGATCGGGGATCCGGGGAGCTGTTTTTT	CASSLDRGSGELFF	TRBV11-3	TRBJ2-2	NA	NA
TGTGCCAGCAGTTTAATTAGAGGGAGTGCAGGGACCCAGTACTTC	CASSLIRGSAGTQYF	TRBV28	TRBJ2-5	NA	NA
TGCAGTGCTCGCCCCCCAACTGTAGATACGCAGTATTTT	CSARPPTVDTQYF	TRBV20-1	TRBJ2-3	many	NA
TGCGCCAGCAGCCAAGGCGGACTCTCCTACGAGCAGTACTTC	CASSQGGLSYEQYF	TRBV4-1	TRBJ2-7	NA	NA
TGTGCCAGCACCCTAGTGGGAGCGGATAACTATGGCTACACCTTC	CASTLVGADNYGYTF	TRBV5-4	TRBJ1-2	few	NA
TGTGCCACCAGTCTCACGGGGGAAGAGCAGTACTTC	CATSLTGEEQYF	TRBV24-1	TRBJ2-7	many	NA
TGTGCCAGCAGAAAAACCGGGACAGGTAACACTGAAGCTTTCTTT	CASRKTGTGNTEAFF	TRBV6-1	TRBJ1-1	many	TRBD1
TGTGCCAGCAGTCAAGACAGGGGCTCCGGAAACACCATATATTTT	CASSQDRGSGNTIYF	TRBV6-1	TRBJ1-3	many	TRBD1
TGTGCCAGCAGCACAGGCACCTACGAGCAGTACTTC	CASSTGTYEQYF	TRBV12-3/TRBV12-4	TRBJ2-7	few	NA
TGCAGCGTTACCCCGGGACCTGATGAAGTATACACCTTC	CSVTPGPDEVYTF	TRBV29-1	TRBJ1-2	NA	NA
TGTGCCAGTAGTTTCGGGTTGGACATTCAGTACTTC	CASSFGLDIQYF	TRBV19	TRBJ2-4	NA	NA
TGTGCCAGTAGCCCTAGGACTAGCCTCGAGCAGTACTTC	CASSPRTSLEQYF	TRBV19	TRBJ2-7	few	TRBD2
TGTGCCAGCTCACGATCGACAGGGTTGAACACTGAAGCTTTCTTT	CASSRSTGLNTEAFF	TRBV18	TRBJ1-1	NA	TRBD1
TGCAGTGCTACCAATGTGAACACCGGTGAGCTGTTTTTT	CSATNVNTGELFF	TRBV20-1	TRBJ2-2	NA	NA
TGTGCCAGCAGCTCGGCCGTCTCCTACGATCAGTACTTC	CASSSAVSYDQYF	TRBV7-2	TRBJ2-7	NA	NA
TGCAGTGCTAGTATAGCGGGAGGCGAGCAGTACTTC	CSASIAGGEQYF	TRBV20-1	TRBJ2-7	many	TRBD2
TGCACTGCTGGACACGGGTTGGGGGAGCAGTACTTC	CTAGHGLGEQYF	TRBV20-1	TRBJ2-7	once	NA
TGTGCCAGCTCAGCGGACAGAAACTACGAGCAGTACTTC	CASSADRNYEQYF	TRBV18	TRBJ2-7	NA	NA
TGTGCCAGCAGTTACGGCCGGGAAAGCTCCTACAATGAGCAGTTCTTC	CASSYGRESSYNEQFF	TRBV6-6	TRBJ2-1	many	NA
TGTGCCAGCAGTACATTCGGGGGACACGAGCAGTACTTC	CASSTFGGHEQYF	TRBV2	TRBJ2-7	NA	NA
TGTGCCAGCAGTCTAAGGACTAGCGCCCAGAGATATCCTACCGAGCAGTACTTC	CASSLRTSAQRYPTEQYF	TRBV2	TRBJ2-7	few	TRBD2
TGTGCTAGTGGTTTGGAAGGCTACGAGCAGTACTTC	CASGLEGYEQYF	TRBV12-5	TRBJ2-7	NA	NA
TGTGCCAGCAGTACTGACACCAATCAGCCCCAGCATTTT	CASSTDTNQPQHF	TRBV2	TRBJ1-5	NA	NA
TGTGCCAGCAGTTCCGCGTACCCAAGGGGAATCAATCAGCCCCAGCATTTT	CASSSAYPRGINQPQHF	TRBV28	TRBJ1-5	once	NA
TGTGCCAGCAGTGTGGGACTAGAGGGAGGCCCCATCCCCGATACGCAGTATTTT	CASSVGLEGGPIPDTQYF	TRBV28	TRBJ2-3	few	TRBD2
TGTGCCAGCAGTGACGGCACCAAAGAGACCCAGTACTTC	CASSDGTKETQYF	TRBV25-1	TRBJ2-5	many	NA
TGCGCCAGCAGCTGGGACAGGGCGGAGACCCAGTACTTC	CASSWDRAETQYF	TRBV5-1	TRBJ2-5	NA	TRBD1
TGTGCCAGCTCCGGACAAAACCAACAGCCCCAGCATTTT	CASSGQNQQPQHF	TRBV2	TRBJ1-5	NA	NA
TGTGCCATCAGTGAGGCTCCCGGAGTGGGGCAGTACTTC	CAISEAPGVGQYF	TRBV10-3	TRBJ2-7	few	NA
TGTGCCAGCACCCTAGGGTACCAAGAGACCCAGTACTTC	CASTLGYQETQYF	TRBV7-2	TRBJ2-5	many	NA
TGTGCCAGTAGTAGCCAGTCTAGCACTGAAGCTTTCTTT	CASSSQSSTEAFF	TRBV19	TRBJ1-1	many	NA
TGTGCCAGCAGTTCACAGGGGGCTTCTTACGAGCAGTACTTC	CASSSQGASYEQYF	TRBV12-3/TRBV12-4	TRBJ2-7	NA	TRBD1
TGTGCCAGCAGTGAACGGGGGAGCTACAAGCAGTACTTC	CASSERGSYKQYF	TRBV25-1	TRBJ2-7	NA	NA
TGCGCCAGCAGCCTCGGGACAGGGGGCTTCTACGAGCAGTACTTC	CASSLGTGGFYEQYF	TRBV4-1	TRBJ2-7	NA	TRBD1
TGTGCCAGCAGCAAGGACGGCCTCTATGGCTACACCTTC	CASSKDGLYGYTF	TRBV5-4	TRBJ1-2	NA	NA
TGTGCCAGCAGCCGGGACAGGAATTTTCAAGAGACCCAGTACTTC	CASSRDRNFQETQYF	TRBV5-4	TRBJ2-5	NA	TRBD1
TGTGCCATCAGTGAAACAAGGGCGGGTGGCTACACCTTC	CAISETRAGGYTF	TRBV10-3	TRBJ1-2	many	NA
TGCAGTGCTTACCCGTTCGGAGTAGCGGGAGGGACCGAGCAGTACTTC	CSAYPFGVAGGTEQYF	TRBV20-1	TRBJ2-7	NA	TRBD2
TGTGCCACCAGCAGACGGGTCCAGGAAGAGACCCAGTACTTC	CATSRRVQEETQYF	TRBV15	TRBJ2-5	many	NA
TGCAGTGCCATACAGGGTTTTGGTCAGCCCCAGCATTTT	CSAIQGFGQPQHF	TRBV20-1	TRBJ1-5	many	NA
TGTGCCAGCAGTCAAAAGGGAGACACCATATATTTT	CASSQKGDTIYF	TRBV6-1	TRBJ1-3	many	NA
TGTGCCAGCAGCCCTACGGGACAGACCTACGAGCAGTACTTC	CASSPTGQTYEQYF	TRBV7-8	TRBJ2-7	many	TRBD1
TGTGCCAGTAGTTCTCGGACTAGCGAATACAATGAGCAGTTCTTC	CASSSRTSEYNEQFF	TRBV19	TRBJ2-1	NA	TRBD2
TGTGCCAGCAGCTTAGACCGGAACACTGAATCTTTCTTT	CASSLDRNTESFF	TRBV11-3	TRBJ1-1	NA	NA
TGCAGTGCTAGAGGGACATTTGAAGCTTTCTTT	CSARGTFEAFF	TRBV20-1	TRBJ1-1	many	NA
TGTGCCAGCAGTGAAGGGGGGACTCAGCCCCAGCATTTT	CASSEGGTQPQHF	TRBV6-1	TRBJ1-5	many	NA
TGTGCCACCAGCAGAGACAGGGGGCCTGATGAAAAACTGTTTTTT	CATSRDRGPDEKLFF	TRBV15	TRBJ1-4	many	TRBD1